A single sample gave rise to the 10 T cell receptor beta chains below, sequenced in a study of T cells in Graves' hyperthyroidism and ophthalmopathy. The CDR3 regions of TCR beta were amplified from RNA transcripts. The TCR CDR3 was amplified in a first-round RT-PCR using the HTBI primer set. TCRdb re-analysed the multiplex PCR reads in MiXCR, keeping a single row per CDR3 protein. This table holds fewer than 650,000 distinct CDR3 sequences, about 14% found once. Sequenced sample: blood. Every receptor here comes from a woman younger than 30 with Graves' ophthalmopathy.

This clonotype showed up many times. The chain joins TRBV6-6 to TRBJ1-1; D is unclear. Looked up from germline, CDR1 is MNHNY and CDR2 is SVGAGI (reference sequence). The V and J ends lost 2 bases and 1 base respectively, with 5 bases between them. The CDR3 loop spans 13 amino acids. The CDR3 sequence: CASSYLANTEAFF. As DNA, the CDR3 is TGTGCCAGCAGTTACCTAGCGAACACTGAAGCTTTCTTT.

V usage is TRBV29-1 and J usage is TRBJ2-3; D gene uncertain. The germline V and J ends were trimmed by 7 bases and 6 bases, with 14 bases remaining between them. Germline values: CDR1 SQVTM, CDR2 ANQGSEA. The CDR3 runs to 12 residues. The CDR3 region has the DNA TGCAGCGCCTTGATAATTTTGGATACGCAGTATTTT. Translating it yields CSALIILDTQYF.

This clonotype has ten or more counts. DNA for the CDR3: TGTGCCAGCAGTGGCCAGGTGACTAGCGGGAGACCGACCTACAATGAGCAGTTCTTC. Translating it yields CASSGQVTSGRPTYNEQFF. This chain uses TRBV2 with TRBJ2-1, with 12 bases that match TRBD2. CDR3 length: 19 residues. Germline V lookup: CDR1 SNHLY, CDR2 FYNNEI. V lost 4 bases to trimming and J lost 2 bases; unmatched junction nucleotides: 12. Complete variable domain (other parts from reference TRBV2 and TRBJ2-1): EPEVTQTPSHQVTQMGQEVILRCVPISNHLYFYWYRQILGQKVEFLVSFYNNEISEKSEIFDDQFSVERPDGSNFTLKIRSTKLEDSAMYFCASSGQVTSGRPTYNEQFFGPGTRLTVL.

There are a few counts of this clonotype. The chain has TRBV5-5 and TRBJ2-3, with 7 positions matching TRBD2. The CDR3 contains 18 residues. Germline lookup yields CDR1 SGHKS and CDR2 YYEKEE (reference sequence). V lost 4 bases, J lost 1 base, and 15 bases stayed unmatched. In nucleotides, the CDR3 is TGTGCCAGCAGCCGCCGCTTTCGGGACTACGGTGGCACAGATACGCAGTATTTT. Translated: CASSRRFRDYGGTDTQYF. Together with reference TRBV5-5 and TRBJ2-3, the CDR3 gives the full variable domain: DAGVTQSPTHLIKTRGQQVTLRCSPISGHKSVSWYQQVLGQGPQFIFQYYEKEERGRGNFPDRFSARQFPNYSSELNVNALLLGDSALYLCASSRRFRDYGGTDTQYFGPGTRLTVL.

Ten or more counts support this clonotype. The chain combines TRBV3-1 with TRBJ1-1; D call uncertain. Deletions cut 1 base from V and 1 base from J, with 7 bases between. The CDR3 has 14 residues. Germline V gene sequence: CDR1 LGHDT, CDR2 YNNKEL (reference sequence). The CDR3 nucleotides read TGTGCCAGCAGCCAAGTCGACCAGAACACTGAAGCTTTCTTT. It is translated as CASSQVDQNTEAFF.

The chain carries TRBV19 and TRBJ2-3; 8 bases agree with TRBD2. Germline-derived CDR1 and CDR2 are LNHDA and SQIVND (reference sequence). The CDR3 covers 16 residues. Germline trimming cut 3 bases from V and 5 bases from J; bases unmatched to any gene: 10. The chain's CDR3 is CASSMGGTSGGDTQYF. In nucleotides, the CDR3 is TGTGCCAGTAGTATGGGTGGGACTAGTGGTGGAGATACGCAGTATTTT. The variable domain in full, completed from reference TRBV19 and TRBJ2-3, reads DGGITQSPKYLFRKEGQNVTLSCEQNLNHDAMYWYRQDPGQGLRLIYYSQIVNDFQKGDIAEGYSVSREKKESFPLTVTSAQKNPTAFYLCASSMGGTSGGDTQYFGPGTRLTVL.

In its sample, this clonotype was seen many times. This chain links TRBV29-1 with TRBJ1-1; D might be TRBD1 (6 bases). The germline V gene has CDR1 SQVTM and CDR2 ANQGSEA. V lost 4 bases, J lost 0 bases, and 15 bases lay in between. The CDR3 contains 15 residues. The CDR3 DNA reads TGCAGCGTTGGTACGACAGGAGTCATGAACACTGAAGCTTTCTTT. Its translation is CSVGTTGVMNTEAFF.

The chain employs TRBV14 and TRBJ1-6; no firm D call. Germline V CDR1 and CDR2: SGHDN, FVKESK. The CDR3 sequence is 17 residues long. The V and J ends lost 0 bases and 7 bases respectively, with 16 bases between them. The CDR3 DNA follows: TGTGCCAGCAGCCAAGATATGCGACGGACGGGGAATTCACCCCTCCACTTT. The encoded protein is CASSQDMRRTGNSPLHF.

Ten or more counts support this clonotype. This chain links TRBV2 with TRBJ1-1; tentative D call: TRBD1 (6 bases). Between the trimmed V and J ends, which lost 6 bases and 1 base, there was a span of 9 bases. Germline-derived CDR1 and CDR2 are SNHLY and FYNNEI. CDR3 length: 13 residues. CDR3 sequence (DNA): TGTGCCAGCAGCGGGGGCCCGAACACTGAAGCTTTCTTT. Protein sequence: CASSGGPNTEAFF.

This clonotype was recorded at least ten times. The chain carries TRBV20-1 and TRBJ2-7; 8 nucleotides line up with TRBD2. Looked up from germline, CDR1 is DFQATT and CDR2 is SNEGSKA (reference sequence). The length of the CDR3 is 20 residues. Trimming at V came to 1 base and at J to 0 bases, leaving 20 bases not matched to a gene. CDR3 in amino acids: CSARGLRAGGIPSYSYEQYF. The CDR3 bases are TGCAGTGCTAGAGGACTTCGGGCGGGAGGAATCCCCTCCTACTCCTACGAGCAGTACTTC.